The source of this T cell receptor (beta chain) is a study of T-cell memory formation after mild COVID-19. Notes on the study in general: Contracting clones, day 15 to 85, had balanced CD4/CD8, and later expanders favored CD4+. A subset of responding clones appeared in pre-infection memory, suggesting cross-reactive memory joined.

There are a few counts of this clonotype. Its antigen is not known. Amplification by 5'RACE using constant-segment primers produced TCR alpha and TCR beta cDNA libraries that carried sample barcodes and UMIs. From the 5' RACE reads, TCRdb called clonotypes with MiXCR, one entry per CDR3 protein. Of about 430,000 distinct CDR3 sequences listed, approximately 24% are singletons. This CDR3 is built from 14 residues. Unmatched junction bases numbered 8, after V lost 5 bases and J lost 8 bases. CDR1 MGHRA and CDR2 YSYEKL come from the germline V gene. This receptor was obtained from an adult woman who had mild COVID-19 (a few samples of this study predate the infection). Cell type and time point are not known. Source material: PBMCs or a T cell subset sorted from them (not recorded which). The genes are TRBV4-1 and TRBJ1-4; 7 bases line up with TRBD1. This chain's CDR3 is CASSAGTEEEKLFF. The DNA of the CDR3 is TGCGCCAGCAGCGCCGGGACAGAAGAGGAAAAACTGTTTTTT.